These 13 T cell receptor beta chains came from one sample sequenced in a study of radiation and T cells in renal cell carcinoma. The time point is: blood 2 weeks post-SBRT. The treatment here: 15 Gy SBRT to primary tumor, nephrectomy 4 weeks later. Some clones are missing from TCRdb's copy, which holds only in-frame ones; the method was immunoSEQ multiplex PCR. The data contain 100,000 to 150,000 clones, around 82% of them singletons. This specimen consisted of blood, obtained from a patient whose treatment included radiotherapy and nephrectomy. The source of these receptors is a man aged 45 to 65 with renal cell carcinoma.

DNA of the CDR3: TGTGCCAGCAGTGAAGCGCCGGGGGTCGTTTATGAGCAGTTCTTC. Translating gives CASSEAPGVVYEQFF. This rearrangement joins TRBV6-1 to TRBJ2-1, with D possibly being TRBD2 (6 bases). The germline V gene encodes CDR1 MNHNS and CDR2 SASEGT. This CDR3 has 15 amino acids. V was clipped by 0 bases and J by 8 bases, with 14 bases between them.

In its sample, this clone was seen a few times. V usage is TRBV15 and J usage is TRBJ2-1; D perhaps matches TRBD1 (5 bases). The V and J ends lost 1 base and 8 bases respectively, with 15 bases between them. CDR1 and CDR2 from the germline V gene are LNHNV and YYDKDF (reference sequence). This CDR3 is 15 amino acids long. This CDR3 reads CATSRAARVGDEQFF. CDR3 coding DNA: TGTGCCACCAGCAGAGCGGCCAGGGTAGGGGATGAGCAGTTCTTC.

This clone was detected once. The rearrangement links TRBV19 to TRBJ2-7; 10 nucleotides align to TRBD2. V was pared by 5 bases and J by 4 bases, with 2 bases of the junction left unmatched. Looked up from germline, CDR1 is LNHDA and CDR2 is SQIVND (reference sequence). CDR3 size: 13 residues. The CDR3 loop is CASSSSGRYEQYF. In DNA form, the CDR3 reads TGTGCCAGTAGTTCTAGCGGGAGATACGAGCAGTACTTC.

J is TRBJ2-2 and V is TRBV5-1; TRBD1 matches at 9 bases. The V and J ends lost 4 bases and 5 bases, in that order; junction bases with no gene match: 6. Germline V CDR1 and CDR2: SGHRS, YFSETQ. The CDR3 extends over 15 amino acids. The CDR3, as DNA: TGCGCCAGCAGCCTACCACAGGGGGCGACCGGGGAGCTGTTTTTT. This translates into CASSLPQGATGELFF.

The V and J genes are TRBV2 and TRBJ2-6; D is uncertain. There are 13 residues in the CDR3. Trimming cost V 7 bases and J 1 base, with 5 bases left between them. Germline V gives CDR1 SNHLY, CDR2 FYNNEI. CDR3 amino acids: CASTLSGANVLTF. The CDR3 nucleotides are TGTGCCAGCACCCTTTCTGGGGCCAACGTCCTGACTTTC.

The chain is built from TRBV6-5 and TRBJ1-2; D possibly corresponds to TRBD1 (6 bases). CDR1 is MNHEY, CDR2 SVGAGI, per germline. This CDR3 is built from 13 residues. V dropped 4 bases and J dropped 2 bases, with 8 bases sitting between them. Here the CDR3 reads CASSWQGNYGYTF. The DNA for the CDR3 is TGTGCCAGCAGTTGGCAGGGGAACTATGGCTACACCTTC.

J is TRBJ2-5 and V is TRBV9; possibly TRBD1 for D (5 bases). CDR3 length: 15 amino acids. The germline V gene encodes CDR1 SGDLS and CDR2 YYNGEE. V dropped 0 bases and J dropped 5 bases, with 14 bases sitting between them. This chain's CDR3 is CASSVGGGISETQYF. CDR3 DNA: TGTGCCAGCAGCGTAGGGGGCGGTATTTCCGAGACCCAGTACTTC.

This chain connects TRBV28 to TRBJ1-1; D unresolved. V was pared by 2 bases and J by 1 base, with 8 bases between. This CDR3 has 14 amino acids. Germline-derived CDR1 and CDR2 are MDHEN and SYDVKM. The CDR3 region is CASSLVQENTEAFF. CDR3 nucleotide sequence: TGTGCCAGCAGTTTAGTGCAGGAGAACACTGAAGCTTTCTTT. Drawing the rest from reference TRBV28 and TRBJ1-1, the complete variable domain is DVKVTQSSRYLVKRTGEKVFLECVQDMDHENMFWYRQDPGLGLRLIYFSYDVKMKEKGDIPEGYSVSREKKERFSLILESASTNQTSMYLCASSLVQENTEAFFGQGTRLTVV.

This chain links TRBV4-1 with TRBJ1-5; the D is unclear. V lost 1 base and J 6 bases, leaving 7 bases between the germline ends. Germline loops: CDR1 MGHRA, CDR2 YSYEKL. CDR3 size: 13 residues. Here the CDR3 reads CASSQGAFQPQHF. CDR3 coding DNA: TGCGCCAGCAGCCAAGGAGCTTTTCAGCCCCAGCATTTT.

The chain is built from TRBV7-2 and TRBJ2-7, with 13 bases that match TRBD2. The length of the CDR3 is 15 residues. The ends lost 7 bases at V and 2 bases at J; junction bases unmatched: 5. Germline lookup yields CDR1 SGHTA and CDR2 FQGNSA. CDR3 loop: CASTPGLAGTYEQYF. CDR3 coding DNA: TGTGCCAGCACCCCGGGACTAGCGGGAACCTACGAGCAGTACTTC. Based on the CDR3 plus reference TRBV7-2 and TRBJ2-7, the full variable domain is GAGVSQSPSNKVTEKGKDVELRCDPISGHTALYWYRQSLGQGLEFLIYFQGNSAPDKSGLPSDRFSAERTGGSVSTLTIQRTQQEDSAVYLCASTPGLAGTYEQYFGPGTRLTVT.

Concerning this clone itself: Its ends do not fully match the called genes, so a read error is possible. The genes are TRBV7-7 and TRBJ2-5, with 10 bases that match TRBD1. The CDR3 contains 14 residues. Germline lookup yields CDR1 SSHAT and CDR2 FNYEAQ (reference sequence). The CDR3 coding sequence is TGTGCTAGCAGCCCTGGGACAGGGGAGGAGACCCAGTACTTC. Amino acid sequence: CASSPGTGEETQYF.

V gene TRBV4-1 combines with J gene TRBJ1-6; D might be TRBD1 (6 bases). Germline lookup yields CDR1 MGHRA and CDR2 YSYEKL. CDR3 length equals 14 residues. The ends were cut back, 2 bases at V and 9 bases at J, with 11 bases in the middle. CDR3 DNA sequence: TGCGCCAGCAGCCAATCAGGGGATGGTTCACCCCTCCACTTT. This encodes CASSQSGDGSPLHF.

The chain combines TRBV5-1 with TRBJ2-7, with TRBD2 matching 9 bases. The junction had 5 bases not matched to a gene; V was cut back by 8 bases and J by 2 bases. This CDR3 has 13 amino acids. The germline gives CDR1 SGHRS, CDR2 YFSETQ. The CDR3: CASKAGGTYEQYF. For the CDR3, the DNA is TGCGCCAGTAAAGCGGGAGGCACCTACGAGCAGTACTTC.